The sequence of this T cell receptor beta chain was determined in a study of spatial heterogeneity in lung cancer. CDR3 length equals 13 residues. Germline V gene sequence: CDR1 MNHEY, CDR2 SMNVEV (reference sequence). Trimming left V 3 bases short and J 2 bases short, with 7 bases between. The time point is: blood at routine non-recurrence follow-up after resection. TCRdb processed the 5' RACE reads anew with MiXCR; each CDR3 protein has one entry. The sample yields tens of thousands of distinct CDR3 sequences, approximately 9% seen once. The sequencing here drew on PBMCs, taken at follow-up. This clonotype originated in a female donor with early-stage non-small cell lung cancer. The rearrangement uses TRBV27 and TRBJ2-5, with no clear D. CDR3 nucleotides: TGTGCCAGCAGTTTTTCTGTTCAAGAGACCCAGTACTTC. It codes for CASSFSVQETQYF.